This record concerns one TCR beta chain sequence. Its specificity is not known. The study ran its PCR with 60 Vbeta and 13 Jbeta primers. Assay used: immunoSEQ multiplex PCR; TCRdb lists only in-frame clones, some missing. The data show under 65,000 clones, 70% to 85% seen once. The ends were cut back, 4 bases at V and 1 base at J, with 12 bases in the middle. CDR3 length: 15 amino acids. Germline-derived CDR1 and CDR2 are SEHNR and FQNEAQ (reference sequence). These data originate in a study of cytomegalovirus exposure and HLA in healthy donors. General observations from the study: Reports indicated that the classifier achieved high specificity and sensitivity in diagnosing cytomegalovirus status. The likely origin of a cluster of highly shared sequence variants was a sequencing artifact.

Sequencing was done on a sample of PBMCs. The chain joins TRBV7-9 to TRBJ2-3; D is perhaps TRBD2 (6 bases). This TCR was recovered from a man over 45 in good health and CMV-seronegative. The CDR3 loop is CASSSRWGGTDTQYF. The CDR3 DNA follows: TGTGCCAGCAGCTCAAGGTGGGGGGGCACAGATACGCAGTATTTT. The entire variable domain, with the rest obtained from reference TRBV7-9 and TRBJ2-3, is as follows: DTGVSQNPRHKITKRGQNVTFRCDPISEHNRLYWYRQTLGQGPEFLTYFQNEAQLEKSRLLSDRFSAERPKGSFSTLEIQRTEQGDSAMYLCASSSRWGGTDTQYFGPGTRLTVL.